This record covers a single T cell receptor (beta chain). Profiled with immunoSEQ multiplex PCR; TCRdb holds only in-frame clones, not every one. The sample comprises about 140,000 clones, about nine tenths of which are singletons, and over 1.5% rests with the top ten. In germline, CDR1 is SGHTA, CDR2 FQGTGA. This CDR3 is 15 amino acids long. The ends lost 2 bases at V and 5 bases at J; junction bases unmatched: 4. This sample was included in a study of CD4+ T cells in melanoma. The J gene is TRBJ2-2, the V gene TRBV7-3; 8 nucleotides match TRBD2. The clonotype comes from a human donor with melanoma. In DNA form, the CDR3 reads TGTGCCAGCAGCTTAGGGACTAGTAAAACCGGGGAGCTGTTTTTT. Translation gives CASSLGTSKTGELFF.